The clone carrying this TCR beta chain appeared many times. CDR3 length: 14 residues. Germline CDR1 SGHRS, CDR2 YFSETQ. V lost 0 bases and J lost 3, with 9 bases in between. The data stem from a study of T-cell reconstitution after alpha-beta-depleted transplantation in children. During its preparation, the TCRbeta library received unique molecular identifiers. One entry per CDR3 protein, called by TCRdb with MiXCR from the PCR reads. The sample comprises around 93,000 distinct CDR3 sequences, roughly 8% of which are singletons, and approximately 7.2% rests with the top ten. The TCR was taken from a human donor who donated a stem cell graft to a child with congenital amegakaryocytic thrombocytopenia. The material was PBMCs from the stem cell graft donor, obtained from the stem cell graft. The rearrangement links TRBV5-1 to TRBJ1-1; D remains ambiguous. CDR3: CASSLDGPDTEAFF. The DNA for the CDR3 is TGCGCCAGCAGCTTGGATGGTCCGGACACTGAAGCTTTCTTT.